A single sample gave rise to the 10 T cell receptor beta chains below, sequenced in a study of cytomegalovirus exposure and HLA in healthy donors. The PCR used 60 Vbeta and 13 Jbeta primers. TCRdb's copy holds only in-frame clones and misses some; the assay was immunoSEQ multiplex PCR. There are 100,000 to 150,000 clones in the sample, with approximately 2.6% held by the top ten. The sample comprised PBMCs. The receptors shown here come from a man aged 25-45 years in good health and CMV-seronegative.

The gene calls are TRBV28 and TRBJ1-5, with D unresolved. This CDR3 is built from 11 residues. The germline gives CDR1 MDHEN, CDR2 SYDVKM. The V and J ends lost 6 bases and 11 bases respectively, with 11 bases between them. The CDR3 spells CASSLGRTQHF. In DNA, the CDR3 is TGTGCCAGCAGCCTGGGGAGGACCCAGCATTTT.

The chain is built from TRBV27 and TRBJ2-7, with TRBD2 identical over 7 bases. CDR1 is MNHEY and CDR2 is SMNVEV in the germline V gene (reference sequence). This CDR3 comprises 13 residues. The CDR3: CASGRAASYEQYF. The CDR3 DNA is TGTGCTAGCGGGCGGGCGGCTTCCTACGAGCAGTACTTC.

The gene calls are TRBV7-3 and TRBJ2-2; TRBD2 is a possible D gene (6 bases). The germline V gene encodes CDR1 SGHTA and CDR2 FQGTGA. Trimming cost V 8 bases and J 4 bases, with 14 bases left between them. CDR3 length equals 14 residues. The CDR3 DNA reads TGTGCCAGCTCCCGGGACTCCTCCACCGGGGAGCTGTTTTTT. It codes for CASSRDSSTGELFF.

V gene TRBV2 combines with J gene TRBJ1-1; tentatively, D is TRBD1 (6 bases). V shed 7 bases and J shed 5 bases, with 14 bases lying between them. Germline CDR1 reads SNHLY; CDR2 reads FYNNEI. The CDR3 is made up of 13 amino acids. CDR3 region: CASTQNDRTEAFF. The CDR3 nucleotides are TGTGCCAGCACACAAAACGACAGGACTGAAGCTTTCTTT.

V and J are TRBV19 and TRBJ1-2; 7 bases agree with TRBD1. The V segment lost 7 bases and the J segment 4 bases; nucleotides outside the gene matches: 3. Germline-derived CDR1 and CDR2 are LNHDA and SQIVND (reference sequence). The CDR3 runs 12 residues. Written as DNA, the CDR3 is TGTGCCAGTATTGGGGACAGCTATGGCTACACCTTC. Its protein is CASIGDSYGYTF. The variable domain in full, completed from reference TRBV19 and TRBJ1-2, reads DGGITQSPKYLFRKEGQNVTLSCEQNLNHDAMYWYRQDPGQGLRLIYYSQIVNDFQKGDIAEGYSVSREKKESFPLTVTSAQKNPTAFYLCASIGDSYGYTFGSGTRLTVV.

V gene TRBV5-6 combines with J gene TRBJ1-4, with a weak D call TRBD1 (5 bases). V was trimmed by 8 bases and J by 5 bases, leaving 13 bases between them. The CDR3 spans 13 residues. Germline values: CDR1 SGHDT, CDR2 YYEEEE. CDR3 amino acids: CASQRGPNEKLFF. The CDR3 bases are TGTGCCAGTCAGCGGGGCCCCAATGAAAAACTGTTTTTT.

The chain couples TRBV29-1 to TRBJ2-2; possible D gene TRBD2, 6 bases. The length of the CDR3 is 14 residues. CDR1 is SQVTM, CDR2 ANQGSEA, per germline. CDR3 sequence reads: CGASEGMNTGELFF. Written as DNA, the CDR3 is TGCGGCGCTTCGGAGGGAATGAACACCGGGGAGCTGTTTTTT.

The V gene is TRBV15, the J gene TRBJ2-1; 11 bases map to TRBD2. Germline V CDR1 and CDR2: LNHNV, YYDKDF (reference sequence). The V and J ends lost 0 bases and 6 bases, in that order; junction bases with no gene match: 7. The CDR3 loop spans 17 amino acids. This chain's CDR3 is CATSRDAASGRINEQFF. Written as DNA, the CDR3 is TGTGCCACCAGCAGAGATGCCGCTAGCGGGAGGATCAATGAGCAGTTCTTC.

This sequence joins TRBV7-2 and TRBJ2-2; no reliable D call. The CDR3 extends over 14 amino acids. V lost 3 bases, J lost 1 base, and 6 bases lay in between. Germline CDR1 SGHTA, CDR2 FQGNSA. This CDR3 reads CASSFGLNTGELFF. As DNA, the CDR3 is TGTGCCAGCAGCTTCGGGTTGAACACCGGGGAGCTGTTTTTT. The full variable domain, completed using reference TRBV7-2 and TRBJ2-2, is GAGVSQSPSNKVTEKGKDVELRCDPISGHTALYWYRQSLGQGLEFLIYFQGNSAPDKSGLPSDRFSAERTGGSVSTLTIQRTQQEDSAVYLCASSFGLNTGELFFGEGSRLTVL.

The chain uses TRBV5-8 and TRBJ1-1; D is unresolved. Trimming shortened V by 4 bases and J by 0 bases, and 13 bases separated the two germline ends. Germline-derived CDR1 and CDR2 are SGHTS and YDEGEE. The CDR3 spans 15 residues. Written as DNA, the CDR3 is TGTGCCAGCAGCCCGCGGGGAGAAATGAACACTGAAGCTTTCTTT. Translated: CASSPRGEMNTEAFF.